This entry is about one TCR beta chain. The data originate from a study of shared clonotypes between healthy human individuals. Germline lookup yields CDR1 SGHRS and CDR2 YFSETQ. CDR3 length equals 15 residues. V was cut by 7 bases and J by 8 bases, with 22 bases left in between. TCRdb keeps only in-frame clones here, not all; method: immunoSEQ multiplex PCR. The sample includes approximately 2,000,000 clones, under 95% of them seen just once. The sequenced sample was naive CD4+ T cells from PBMCs. Subset denoted: CD45RA+ positively selected. The TCR was taken from a man between 18 and 35 years old in good health. Some clones in this sample may be carry-over from other donors' samples. The J gene is TRBJ2-1, the V gene TRBV5-1, with D possibly matching TRBD2 (6 bases). This CDR3 reads CASGRSGLSSDEQFF. The CDR3 DNA reads as TGCGCCAGCGGACGATCGGGACTTAGCTCCGATGAGCAGTTCTTC.